This TCR beta chain was identified during a study of OX40 agonist ivuxolimab in advanced cancers. Regarding the complete study: Ivuxolimab was a fully human IgG2 agonistic monoclonal antibody targeting the costimulatory receptor OX40 (CD134). Intravenous ivuxolimab was administered to patients every 2 weeks at six dose levels: 0.01, 0.1, 0.3, 1.5, 3 and 10 mg/kg. In the dose-escalation cohort, around four fifths of patients were male, and the mean age was 60 years with a range of about 20 to 80. Peripheral TCRbeta sequencing aimed to test whether ivuxolimab altered TCR sequence diversity and caused clonal T-cell expansion. Of the 50 to 55 patients in dose escalation, 19 had hepatocellular carcinoma, roughly 15 had melanoma, 9 had renal cell carcinoma and 9 had head and neck cancer. The paper reports the monotherapy dose-escalation portion (N of about 54 patients) of the phase I ivuxolimab trial. Patients were allowed to have had prior anti-PD-1, anti-PD-L1 or anti-CTLA-4 therapy, and approximately 40% of the dose-escalation patients had previously received checkpoint inhibitors. Partial responses occurred in three dose-escalation patients, of whom one had hepatocellular carcinoma and two had cutaneous melanoma.

The trial excluded patients who had a history of autoimmune disease or were on systemic immunosuppression. Peripheral blood for TCR sequencing was collected from all dose cohorts at baseline, on cycle 4 day 1, and on cycle 7 day 1. Samples came from an open-label, multicenter, first-in-human phase I dose-escalation trial of ivuxolimab. Adults with locally advanced or metastatic head and neck squamous cell, hepatocellular, melanoma or renal cell carcinoma were enrolled in the trial. Before TCR sequencing, CD4+ and CD8+ T cells were separately sorted from peripheral blood. For sequencing of the TCRbeta CDR3 region, genomic DNA was extracted from the sorted cells. The immunoSEQ Assay was used for sequencing of TCRbeta CDR3 regions. TCRdb carries this immuneACCESS record with in-frame sequences only. Its versions omit some clonotypes, under half of them owing to an unresolved V gene in the studies checked, with the rest unexplained. For this sample there are some 80,000 clones; about 84% appear just once. The top ten constitute over 0.4% of the sample.

Remarks on this clone: Its antigen has not been determined. The sample holds no much larger clone one base away, and base qualities are not on file.

Overall study outcomes, separate from this receptor: The antigen specificity of the peripheral T cells that underwent clonal expansion was not determined. Partial responders in the 0.1-3.0 mg/kg groups had among the lowest normalized peripheral clonal expansion, especially among CD8+ T cells. Low levels of normalized T-cell clonal expansion were also seen in some patients who did not respond. On average, CD8+ T cells showed more expanded clones than CD4+ T cells after ivuxolimab. At doses of 0.1 to 3.0 mg/kg, clonal expansion of both CD4+ and CD8+ T cells in blood was seen between baseline and week 6.

This specimen was CD4+ or CD8+ T cells sorted from blood, taken in a trial of the OX40 agonist ivuxolimab. The TCR originated in an adult with an advanced solid tumor such as melanoma, head and neck, liver or kidney cancer.

The CDR3 here reads CASSEAWGSGNTIYF. The DNA is as follows: TGTGCCAGCAGTGAAGCCTGGGGATCTGGAAACACCATATATTTT. The chain couples TRBV6-1 to TRBJ1-3; a confident D gene designation cannot be given. Sequences MNHNS (CDR1) and SASEGT (CDR2) are obtained from the germline V gene. Its CDR3 holds 15 amino acids, cysteine through phenylalanine. Of the read, only the CDR3 DNA is kept; its 45 bases are in frame from base 1. V loses 0 bases of germline sequence and J loses 1 base, and the interval between the two ends is 7 bases.